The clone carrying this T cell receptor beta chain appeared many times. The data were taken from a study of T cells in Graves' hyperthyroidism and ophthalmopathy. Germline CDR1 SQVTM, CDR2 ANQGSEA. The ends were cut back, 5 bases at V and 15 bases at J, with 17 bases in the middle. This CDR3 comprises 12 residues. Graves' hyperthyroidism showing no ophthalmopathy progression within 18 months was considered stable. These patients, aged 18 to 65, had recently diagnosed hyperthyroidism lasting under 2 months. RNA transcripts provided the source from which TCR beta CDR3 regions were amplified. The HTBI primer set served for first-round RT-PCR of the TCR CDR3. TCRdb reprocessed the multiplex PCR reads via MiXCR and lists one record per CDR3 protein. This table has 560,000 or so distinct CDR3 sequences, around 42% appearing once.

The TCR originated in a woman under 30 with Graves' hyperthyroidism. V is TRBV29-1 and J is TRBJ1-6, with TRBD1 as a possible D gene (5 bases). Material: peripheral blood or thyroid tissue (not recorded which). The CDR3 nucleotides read TGCAGCGTTCGCACGGGGGTGGGAGTCCTCCACTTT. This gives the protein CSVRTGVGVLHF. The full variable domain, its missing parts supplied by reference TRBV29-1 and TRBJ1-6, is SAVISQKPSRDICQRGTSLTIQCQVDSQVTMMFWYRQQPGQSLTLIATANQGSEATYESGFVIDKFPISRPNLTFSTLTVSNMSPEDSSIYLCSVRTGVGVLHFGNGTRLTVT.